These 25 T cell receptor beta chains originate from one sample sequenced in a study of tumor-infiltrating lymphocytes in localized non-small cell lung cancer. Profiled with immunoSEQ multiplex PCR; TCRdb holds only in-frame clones, not every one. The sample consists of approximately 9,700 clones, roughly 80% of them appearing once. Sequencing was done on a sample of uninvolved lung tissue not adjacent to the tumor. The receptor source for this set is a human donor with non-small cell lung cancer.

V gene TRBV30 combines with J gene TRBJ2-1; 9 positions agree with TRBD2. V gave up 1 base and J gave up 0 bases; unmatched junction bases: 4. CDR1 and CDR2 from the germline V gene are GTSNPN and SVGIG (reference sequence). CDR3 length: 16 residues. The CDR3 is CAWSGGTSNSYNEQFF. CDR3 bases: TGTGCCTGGAGTGGGGGGACTAGCAACTCCTACAATGAGCAGTTCTTC.

The J gene is TRBJ1-2, the V gene TRBV7-2, with 12 bases matching TRBD1. The CDR3 has 14 amino acids. Losses at the gene ends were 5 bases for V and 8 bases for J; bases not matched to a gene: 6. Germline V lookup: CDR1 SGHTA, CDR2 FQGNSA. The CDR3 DNA reads as TGTGCCAGCAGCAACCGGGACAGGGGGCGAGGCTACACCTTC. It yields the protein CASSNRDRGRGYTF.

The rearrangement uses TRBV5-4 and TRBJ2-7; a possible D gene is TRBD2 (6 bases). This CDR3 has 13 amino acids. Germline V gene sequence: CDR1 SGHNT, CDR2 YYREEE (reference sequence). V was shortened by 3 bases and J by 1 base, with 8 bases between the two germline ends. The CDR3 DNA is TGTGCCAGCAGCTCGGGGGTTTCCTACGAGCAGTACTTC. As protein: CASSSGVSYEQYF.

The chain combines TRBV28 with TRBJ2-3, with 8 bases identical to TRBD2. The germline V gene has CDR1 MDHEN and CDR2 SYDVKM. The ends lost 2 bases at V and 6 bases at J; junction bases unmatched: 4. CDR3 size: 14 residues. This chain's CDR3 is CASSLRPSGDTQYF. The CDR3 nucleotides read TGTGCCAGCAGTTTAAGGCCTAGCGGGGATACGCAGTATTTT.

The chain recombines TRBV6-1 with TRBJ2-7; no definite D call. Trimming took off 1 base at V and 2 bases at J, with 9 bases between the two ends. The CDR3 runs 14 residues. Germline-derived CDR1 and CDR2 are MNHNS and SASEGT. CDR3 DNA: TGTGCCAGCAGTGAAGTCCCGGGCCCCTACGAGCAGTACTTC. Encoded protein: CASSEVPGPYEQYF.

The chain joins TRBV9 to TRBJ2-5; a weak D match, TRBD1 (6 bases). The V gene's germline CDR1 is SGDLS and CDR2 YYNGEE. The V gene lost 0 bases and the J gene lost 5 bases, with 17 bases spanning the gap. This CDR3 spans 16 amino acids. The CDR3 nucleotides read TGTGCCAGCAGCGTAGGCGCGCAGGGGACGGGGGAGACCCAGTACTTC. The encoded protein is CASSVGAQGTGETQYF. Filled out from reference TRBV9 and TRBJ2-5, the complete variable domain reads DSGVTQTPKHLITATGQRVTLRCSPRSGDLSVYWYQQSLDQGLQFLIQYYNGEERAKGNILERFSAQQFPDLHSELNLSSLELGDSALYFCASSVGAQGTGETQYFGPGTRLLVL.

This clone occurred a few times. The chain carries TRBV9 and TRBJ1-2; 9 nucleotides match TRBD1. J was trimmed by 4 bases and V by 0 bases; bases with no gene match: 7. In germline, CDR1 is SGDLS, CDR2 YYNGEE. The CDR3 sequence is 16 residues long. The CDR3 bases are TGTGCCAGCAGCGTAGCACCCGGGACAGGGTCCTATGGCTACACCTTC. Its translation is CASSVAPGTGSYGYTF.

This clone was seen only a few times. The chain's CDR3 is CASSLGVPGANVLTF. As DNA, the CDR3 is TGTGCCAGCAGCTTAGGGGTGCCTGGGGCCAACGTCCTGACTTTC. The chain has TRBV7-2 and TRBJ2-6; D unclear. Trimming removed 1 base at V and 2 bases at J, with 6 bases between. CDR1 is SGHTA, CDR2 FQGNSA, per germline. CDR3 length: 15 amino acids.

The genes are TRBV20-1 and TRBJ1-2; no clear D. Germline V CDR1 and CDR2: DFQATT, SNEGSKA (reference sequence). Trimming took off 3 bases at V and 6 bases at J, with 8 bases between the two ends. The CDR3 runs 11 residues. CDR3 in amino acids: CSARRNDGYTF. Written as DNA, the CDR3 is TGCAGTGCTAGGAGGAATGATGGCTACACCTTC.

The J gene is TRBJ1-5, the V gene TRBV5-6; D is perhaps TRBD1 (5 bases). From germline, CDR1 is SGHDT and CDR2 YYEEEE. V was pared by 5 bases and J by 6 bases, with 9 bases between. The length of the CDR3 is 12 residues. CDR3 DNA sequence: TGTGCCAGCAGTATAGGGGTTCAGCCCCAGCATTTT. This sequence encodes CASSIGVQPQHF.

This chain joins TRBV5-1 and TRBJ2-7; D may be TRBD2 (6 bases). Trimming pared 5 bases from V and 3 bases from J, leaving 12 bases between. The CDR3 is 13 residues long. The germline V gene has CDR1 SGHRS and CDR2 YFSETQ. The CDR3 spells CASRRGTGYEQYF. CDR3 coding DNA: TGCGCCAGCAGGAGAGGGACTGGCTACGAGCAGTACTTC.

This chain joins TRBV6-1 and TRBJ2-2, with D unclear. CDR3 size: 15 residues. CDR1 MNHNS and CDR2 SASEGT come from the germline V gene. V shed 7 bases and J shed 0 bases, with 12 bases lying between them. This chain's CDR3 is CASIEGSANTGELFF. As DNA, the CDR3 is TGTGCCAGCATAGAAGGCAGTGCGAACACCGGGGAGCTGTTTTTT.

This clone was observed a few times. The rearrangement joins TRBV9 to TRBJ2-7; D is unresolved. CDR3 length equals 15 residues. CDR1 and CDR2 from the germline V gene are SGDLS and YYNGEE. Trimming took off 0 bases at V and 1 base at J, with 11 bases between the two ends. In DNA form, the CDR3 reads TGTGCCAGCAGCGTAGAGAAAGGCGGATCCTACGAGCAGTACTTC. Translating gives CASSVEKGGSYEQYF.

This clone is a singleton in its sample. V and J are TRBV19 and TRBJ1-1; D uncertain. The V end was cut by 6 bases, the J end by 1 base, with 15 bases between. This CDR3 has 15 amino acids. Germline V lookup: CDR1 LNHDA, CDR2 SQIVND (reference sequence). This chain's CDR3 is CASRGMAGSNTEAFF. DNA of the CDR3: TGTGCCAGTAGAGGGATGGCGGGGTCGAACACTGAAGCTTTCTTT.

The J gene is TRBJ2-5, the V gene TRBV7-8; D is ambiguous. Germline assignment: CDR1 SGHVS and CDR2 FQNEAQ. The length of the CDR3 is 12 residues. Between the trimmed V and J ends, which lost 2 bases and 5 bases, there was a span of 6 bases. This CDR3 reads CASSLLWETQYF. CDR3 nucleotides: TGTGCCAGCAGCTTACTGTGGGAGACCCAGTACTTC.

The chain joins TRBV28 to TRBJ1-2; D gene uncertain. Trimming pared 4 bases from V and 2 bases from J, leaving 20 bases between. This CDR3 comprises 17 residues. The germline gives CDR1 MDHEN, CDR2 SYDVKM. This chain's CDR3 is CASSYVTPRTWNYGYTF. Written as DNA, the CDR3 is TGTGCCAGCAGTTATGTGACACCCAGAACGTGGAACTATGGCTACACCTTC.

The CDR3 loop is CASSLVGGASTEAFF. The CDR3 DNA sequence: TGTGCCAGCAGCTTGGTGGGGGGGGCAAGCACTGAAGCTTTCTTT. The chain carries TRBV5-6 and TRBJ1-1; maybe TRBD1 (6 bases). Germline V CDR1 and CDR2: SGHDT, YYEEEE. V lost 0 bases and J lost 4, with 13 bases in between. This CDR3 has 15 residues.

V is TRBV19 and J is TRBJ2-2; no reliable D call. V dropped 5 bases and J dropped 1 base, with 14 bases sitting between them. The germline gives CDR1 LNHDA, CDR2 SQIVND (reference sequence). The CDR3 is 16 amino acids. CDR3: CASSSVRGLNTGELFF. DNA for the CDR3: TGTGCCAGTAGTTCCGTGAGAGGTCTGAACACCGGGGAGCTGTTTTTT.

The J gene is TRBJ2-3, the V gene TRBV5-1; a possible D gene is TRBD2 (5 bases). The CDR3 has 14 residues. V lost 4 bases to trimming and J lost 2 bases, with 11 bases between them. Germline V gene data show CDR1 as SGHRS and CDR2 as YFSETQ. As DNA, the CDR3 is TGCGCCAGCAGCATCGGGGTGGTCACAGATACGCAGTATTTT. It translates to CASSIGVVTDTQYF.

The chain uses TRBV10-3 and TRBJ1-2; D is ambiguous. Trimming pared 2 bases from V and 9 bases from J, leaving 16 bases between. The CDR3 is 14 residues long. Germline CDR1 ENHRY, CDR2 SYGVKD. Here the CDR3 DNA reads TGTGCCATCAGTGAGGCCCTCGGAGGGTGGAGCTACACCTTC. Its protein is CAISEALGGWSYTF.

The gene calls are TRBV4-2 and TRBJ2-1, with a possible D match to TRBD2 (7 bases). Germline V CDR1 and CDR2: LGHNA, YNFKEQ. The CDR3 length is 19 residues. With 4 bases removed from V and 4 bases from J, the gap between germline ends came to 26 bases. CDR3 DNA: TGTGCCAGCAGCCGAGGAAGATTCGGGGGGCCCACCGTATACAATGAGCAGTTCTTC. As protein: CASSRGRFGGPTVYNEQFF.

The chain combines TRBV29-1 with TRBJ2-5, with TRBD2 matching 9 bases. In germline, CDR1 is SQVTM, CDR2 ANQGSEA. Losses at the gene ends were 3 bases for V and 2 bases for J; bases not matched to a gene: 4. The CDR3 runs 14 residues. This chain's CDR3 is CSVERLAEQETQYF. In DNA, the CDR3 is TGCAGCGTTGAGCGACTAGCGGAACAAGAGACCCAGTACTTC.

The chain couples TRBV23-1 to TRBJ2-7; possibly TRBD1 for D (7 bases). TRBV23-1 is recorded as an ORF, its role being uncertain. Trimming stripped 0 bases from V and 0 bases from J, with 15 bases between. This CDR3 contains 17 residues. The CDR3 here is CASSQSGRRDSSYEQYF. The DNA for the CDR3 is TGCGCCAGCAGTCAATCGGGGAGGAGGGACAGCTCCTACGAGCAGTACTTC.

V gene TRBV15 combines with J gene TRBJ1-1; D is ambiguous. Deletions cut 2 bases from V and 2 bases from J, with 6 bases between. This CDR3 spans 13 amino acids. Germline V gene sequence: CDR1 LNHNV, CDR2 YYDKDF (reference sequence). CDR3 in DNA: TGTGCCACCAGCAGACAGCCTAACACTGAAGCTTTCTTT. Translated, it gives CATSRQPNTEAFF.

This chain links TRBV25-1 with TRBJ2-5, with a possible D match to TRBD2 (5 bases). Per germline, CDR1 MGHDK and CDR2 SYGVNS. CDR3 length: 14 amino acids. V dropped 4 bases and J dropped 5 bases, with 14 bases sitting between them. The CDR3 loop reads CASSARGSFETQYF. Written as DNA, the CDR3 is TGTGCCAGCAGTGCCCGGGGTAGTTTTGAGACCCAGTACTTC. Combining the CDR3 with reference TRBV25-1 and TRBJ2-5 gives the whole variable domain EADIYQTPRYLVIGTGKKITLECSQTMGHDKMYWYQQDPGMELHLIHYSYGVNSTEKGDLSSESTVSRIRTEHFPLTLESARPSHTSQYLCASSARGSFETQYFGPGTRLLVL.